These 7 T cell receptor beta chains were sequenced from one sample in a study of blood T cell repertoires in COVID-19 (dated by TCRdb to about 2020). Receptor amplification or capture employed the immunoSEQ multiplex PCR assay. In TCRdb, the immuneACCESS table is reduced to in-frame sequences with V and J assigned. These tables do not hold every clone; where another copy was compared, an unresolved V gene accounts for under half, and the others remain unexplained. This sample holds over 200,000 clones; roughly 80% were observed only once. The top ten clones comprise roughly 5% of the sample. The sample comprised peripheral blood. The receptors derive from a human donor in a cohort sampled during active COVID-19.

This clone occurred a few times. The V gene is TRBV5-4, the J gene TRBJ2-1, with D tentatively TRBD2 (7 bases). V was trimmed by 4 bases and J by 6 bases, leaving 14 bases between them. CDR3 size: 14 residues. Germline CDR1 SGHNT, CDR2 YYREEE (reference sequence). CDR3 coding DNA: TGTGCCAGCAGCCGCGGACTAGGGGGCAATGAGCAGTTCTTC. Translated, it gives CASSRGLGGNEQFF.

This chain connects TRBV7-3 to TRBJ2-7; 7 bases line up with TRBD2. Losses at the gene ends were 5 bases for V and 4 bases for J; bases not matched to a gene: 5. The CDR3 runs to 13 residues. Germline assignment: CDR1 SGHTA and CDR2 FQGTGA. This CDR3 reads CASSPGGGYEQYF. CDR3 bases: TGTGCCAGCAGCCCGGGGGGAGGGTACGAGCAGTACTTC.

The chain recombines TRBV6-2 or TRBV6-3 with TRBJ2-3; D is perhaps TRBD1 (5 bases). The germline CDR1 and CDR2 sequences are MNHEY and SVGEGT. V gave up 4 bases and J gave up 3 bases, with 14 bases separating them. This CDR3 has 15 amino acids. CDR3 residues: CASSSPGLWTDTQYF. The CDR3, as DNA: TGTGCCAGCAGTTCTCCAGGGCTTTGGACAGATACGCAGTATTTT.

The chain couples TRBV9 to TRBJ2-2, with 13 bases matching TRBD2. V gave up 1 base and J gave up 7 bases; unmatched junction bases: 7. Germline CDR1 SGDLS, CDR2 YYNGEE. The CDR3 contains 17 residues. The CDR3 DNA sequence: TGTGCCAGCAGCGTATCACTAGCGGGAGGGCCAAGCGGGGAGCTGTTTTTT. It is translated as CASSVSLAGGPSGELFF.

This clone was seen once. V is TRBV4-1 and J is TRBJ2-2, with 8 nucleotides matching TRBD2. V lost 0 bases, J lost 7 bases, and 13 bases stayed unmatched. CDR1 and CDR2 from the germline V gene are MGHRA and YSYEKL. There are 18 residues in the CDR3. The CDR3 reads CASSQDPHTGGSGGELFF. In DNA, the CDR3 is TGCGCCAGCAGCCAAGACCCGCATACGGGAGGGTCGGGCGGGGAGCTGTTTTTT.

This clone turned up a few times. The rearrangement uses TRBV28 and TRBJ1-4; TRBD1 agrees at 9 bases. The germline gives CDR1 MDHEN, CDR2 SYDVKM. The V gene end was trimmed by 6 bases and the J gene end by 8 bases; junction bases not matched to a gene: 7. The CDR3 spans 14 residues. The CDR3 is CASSSGQGWEKLFF. DNA for the CDR3: TGTGCCAGCAGCTCGGGACAGGGCTGGGAAAAACTGTTTTTT.

V is TRBV19 and J is TRBJ2-2, with D possibly being TRBD2 (6 bases). V shed 7 bases and J shed 4 bases, with 13 bases lying between them. Per germline, CDR1 LNHDA and CDR2 SQIVND (reference sequence). This CDR3 is built from 14 residues. CDR3 residues: CASTGRRGTGELFF. CDR3 coding DNA: TGTGCCAGTACCGGGAGAAGAGGCACCGGGGAGCTGTTTTTT. Complete variable domain (other parts from reference TRBV19 and TRBJ2-2): DGGITQSPKYLFRKEGQNVTLSCEQNLNHDAMYWYRQDPGQGLRLIYYSQIVNDFQKGDIAEGYSVSREKKESFPLTVTSAQKNPTAFYLCASTGRRGTGELFFGEGSRLTVL.